The 28 T cell receptor beta chains below come from one sample, sequenced in a study of blood T cell repertoires in COVID-19. Clones were read by immunoSEQ multiplex PCR, and TCRdb kept only the in-frame ones, dropping some. The table includes tens of thousands of clones, 85% to 95% detected once. The material sequenced was peripheral blood. These receptors came from a man in his 70s with active COVID-19.

J is TRBJ2-2 and V is TRBV7-7; the match to TRBD1 covers 7 bases. The CDR3 contains 15 residues. Germline lookup yields CDR1 SSHAT and CDR2 FNYEAQ (reference sequence). The V segment lost 11 bases and the J segment 6 bases; nucleotides outside the gene matches: 15. The CDR3 spells CAGCHARTGPGELFF. As DNA, the CDR3 is TGTGCCGGGTGCCACGCCAGGACAGGCCCCGGGGAGCTGTTTTTT.

The V and J genes are TRBV10-3 and TRBJ2-2; 8 bases map to TRBD1. CDR1 is ENHRY and CDR2 is SYGVKD in the germline V gene. This CDR3 has 15 residues. The V and J ends lost 4 bases and 4 bases, in that order; junction bases with no gene match: 5. CDR3 region: CAISGGQDPTGELFF. The CDR3 bases are TGTGCCATCAGTGGGGGACAGGACCCCACCGGGGAGCTGTTTTTT.

The genes are TRBV18 and TRBJ1-4; possibly TRBD1 for D (5 bases). Trimming took off 6 bases at V and 5 bases at J, with 10 bases between the two ends. The germline V gene encodes CDR1 KGHSH and CDR2 LQKENI. The CDR3 loop spans 13 amino acids. The CDR3 spells CASSRQSNEKLFF. Written as DNA, the CDR3 is TGTGCCAGCTCCCGACAGTCCAATGAAAAACTGTTTTTT.

This chain connects TRBV19 to TRBJ1-4; TRBD1 matches 7 bases. CDR1 and CDR2 (germline): LNHDA, SQIVND (reference sequence). The CDR3 covers 13 residues. J gave up 8 bases and V 5 bases, and 5 bases lay outside the gene matches. In DNA, the CDR3 is TGTGCCAGTAGTCGGGACAGAAGAGAAAAACTGTTTTTT. Protein product: CASSRDRREKLFF.

The V call is TRBV2, the J call TRBJ2-5; D possibly corresponds to TRBD1 (6 bases). This CDR3 has 14 residues. V was pared by 9 bases and J by 4 bases, with 18 bases between. Germline V CDR1 and CDR2: SNHLY, FYNNEI. The CDR3 sequence is CARSQLDSRETQYF. CDR3 coding DNA: TGTGCCAGATCTCAATTGGACAGTCGAGAGACCCAGTACTTC.

This clone was seen once. In DNA form, the CDR3 reads TGTGCCAGCAGTAGAGACAGGAGCTCTGGAAACACCATATATTTT. This codes for CASSRDRSSGNTIYF. This chain connects TRBV6-5 to TRBJ1-3, with TRBD1 as a possible D gene (6 bases). The CDR3 is 15 amino acids. Germline V CDR1 and CDR2: MNHEY, SVGAGI. V lost 5 bases to trimming and J lost 0 bases, with 11 bases between them.

The chain links TRBV27 to TRBJ2-3; 7 bases are shared with TRBD2. J gave up 5 bases and V 5 bases, and 7 bases lay outside the gene matches. The CDR3 length is 14 residues. Germline CDR1 reads MNHEY; CDR2 reads SMNVEV (reference sequence). The CDR3 here is CASSPTRGGDTQYF. In DNA, the CDR3 is TGTGCCAGCAGTCCCACCCGCGGGGGAGATACGCAGTATTTT.

The V call is TRBV9, the J call TRBJ2-3, with 8 bases identical to TRBD2. V gave up 1 base and J gave up 4 bases; unmatched junction bases: 8. From germline, CDR1 is SGDLS and CDR2 YYNGEE. CDR3 size: 16 residues. The CDR3 region is CASSVNRGGRADTQYF. Here the CDR3 DNA reads TGTGCCAGCAGCGTAAATCGGGGGGGCCGCGCAGATACGCAGTATTTT.

This chain uses TRBV5-1 with TRBJ1-6, with 9 bases matching TRBD1. Germline CDR1 reads SGHRS; CDR2 reads YFSETQ. The CDR3 covers 15 residues. V lost 3 bases, J lost 6 bases, and 4 bases stayed unmatched. The CDR3 DNA reads as TGCGCCAGCAGCTCGGGGACAGGGATTAATTCACCCCTCCACTTT. Translated, it gives CASSSGTGINSPLHF.

This clone occurred a few times. The J gene is TRBJ1-5, the V gene TRBV7-8; D gene uncertain. The CDR3 runs 16 residues. Germline V gives CDR1 SGHVS, CDR2 FQNEAQ. Deletions cut 4 bases from V and 0 bases from J, with 13 bases between. CDR3 DNA: TGTGCCAGCAGCTCGTCCGGAGGGAATAGCAATCAGCCCCAGCATTTT. This gives the protein CASSSSGGNSNQPQHF.

This rearrangement joins TRBV7-8 to TRBJ2-7, with D hard to call. This CDR3 comprises 16 residues. Germline CDR1 is SGHVS and CDR2 is FQNEAQ. V gave up 2 bases and J gave up 3 bases, with 17 bases separating them. CDR3 sequence reads: CASSLILSQVGYEQYF. Here the CDR3 DNA reads TGTGCCAGCAGCTTAATATTGAGTCAGGTGGGCTACGAGCAGTACTTC. The full variable domain, its missing parts supplied by reference TRBV7-8 and TRBJ2-7, is GAGVSQSPRYKVAKRGQDVALRCDPISGHVSLFWYQQALGQGPEFLTYFQNEAQLDKSGLPSDRFFAERPEGSVSTLKIQRTQQEDSAVYLCASSLILSQVGYEQYFGPGTRLTVT.

The chain combines TRBV5-4 with TRBJ1-2; D is perhaps TRBD1 (6 bases). Per the germline V gene, CDR1 is SGHNT and CDR2 is YYREEE (reference sequence). V was shortened by 7 bases and J by 3 bases, with 13 bases between the two germline ends. This CDR3 region has 13 residues. Here the CDR3 DNA reads TGTGCCAGCTCCCCCGGGGGGCACTATGGCTACACCTTC. Protein product: CASSPGGHYGYTF.

The CDR3 DNA sequence: TGCAGTGCTAGCCTAGATTACGAGCAGTACTTC. Amino acid sequence: CSASLDYEQYF. V and J are TRBV20-1 and TRBJ2-7; D is uncertain. The length of the CDR3 is 11 residues. With 3 bases removed from V and 4 bases from J, the gap between germline ends came to 7 bases. Germline CDR1 and CDR2: DFQATT and SNEGSKA (reference sequence).

The chain combines TRBV6-1 with TRBJ2-3, with 7 bases matching TRBD1. Germline trimming cut 2 bases from V and 3 bases from J; bases unmatched to any gene: 5. Germline V gene sequence: CDR1 MNHNS, CDR2 SASEGT. There are 15 residues in the CDR3. The CDR3 loop reads CASSEQGVVTDTQYF. The CDR3 DNA reads TGTGCCAGCAGTGAACAGGGGGTAGTGACAGATACGCAGTATTTT.

This chain connects TRBV3-1 (or the pseudogene TRBV3-2) to TRBJ2-3, with 11 bases aligning to TRBD2. The CDR3 has 17 residues. From germline, CDR1 is LGHDT and CDR2 YNNKEL (reference sequence). V shed 5 bases and J 4 bases; nucleotides not matched to a gene: 11. The CDR3 DNA is TGTGCCAGCAGCACTACTAGCGGGGGAACGGGGGCAGATACGCAGTATTTT. Its translation is CASSTTSGGTGADTQYF.

This chain links TRBV6-5 with TRBJ2-3, with 10 bases matching TRBD1. Germline V gives CDR1 MNHEY, CDR2 SVGAGI. The CDR3 runs 15 residues. V was clipped by 6 bases and J by 1 base; unmatched bases: 4. The CDR3 protein is CASRTGGAGTDTQYF. In nucleotides, the CDR3 is TGTGCCAGCAGGACAGGGGGCGCGGGCACAGATACGCAGTATTTT.

This clone was counted a single time. This chain connects TRBV6-5 to TRBJ2-4; 8 positions agree with TRBD1. Germline lookup yields CDR1 MNHEY and CDR2 SVGAGI. V shed 9 bases and J 6 bases; nucleotides not matched to a gene: 13. The CDR3 consists of 15 residues. As DNA, the CDR3 is TGTGCCAGTCGGGAGCCCCGACAGGGGATAAACATTCAGTACTTC. Translation gives CASREPRQGINIQYF.

The gene calls are TRBV5-1 and TRBJ2-1; D may be TRBD2 (7 bases). The germline V and J ends were trimmed by 4 bases and 8 bases, with 13 bases remaining between them. This CDR3 contains 13 residues. Germline V gene sequence: CDR1 SGHRS, CDR2 YFSETQ. The CDR3 reads CASSATGRDEQFF. The DNA of the CDR3 is TGCGCCAGCAGCGCTACAGGGAGGGATGAGCAGTTCTTC.

V is TRBV6-5 and J is TRBJ2-7; TRBD2 agrees at 12 bases. The junction had 5 bases not matched to a gene; V was cut back by 6 bases and J by 5 bases. This CDR3 contains 14 residues. Germline-derived CDR1 and CDR2 are MNHEY and SVGAGI. CDR3 in DNA: TGTGCCAGCAGCCTAGCGGGGGGGCGGAACGAGCAGTACTTC. Translating gives CASSLAGGRNEQYF.

The J gene is TRBJ2-3, the V gene TRBV11-2; weak D call: TRBD1 (5 bases). V shed 3 bases and J shed 7 bases, with 11 bases lying between them. Germline V CDR1 and CDR2: SGHAT, FQNNGV. The CDR3 sequence is 13 residues long. CDR3 loop: CASSLAGPYTQYF. The DNA of the CDR3 is TGTGCCAGCAGCTTGGCAGGGCCGTATACGCAGTATTTT.

The sample holds one count of this clone. The chain joins TRBV18 to TRBJ2-7; 7 bases are shared with TRBD2. Germline V gene sequence: CDR1 KGHSH, CDR2 LQKENI. The CDR3 sequence is 13 residues long. The V segment lost 6 bases and the J segment 4 bases; nucleotides outside the gene matches: 6. The CDR3 nucleotides are TGTGCCAGCTCTGAGTTGGGGGGGTACGAGCAGTACTTC. The encoded protein is CASSELGGYEQYF. Supplemented by reference TRBV18 and TRBJ2-7, the full variable domain reads NAGVMQNPRHLVRRRGQEARLRCSPMKGHSHVYWYRQLPEEGLKFMVYLQKENIIDESGMPKERFSAEFPKEGPSILRIQQVVRGDSAAYFCASSELGGYEQYFGPGTRLTVT.

This rearrangement joins TRBV5-1 to TRBJ2-3; TRBD1 is a possible D gene (6 bases). CDR1 is SGHRS, CDR2 YFSETQ, per germline. The V gene lost 1 base and the J gene lost 0 bases, with 9 bases spanning the gap. This CDR3 is built from 15 residues. The CDR3 protein is CASSLQGPSTDTQYF. The CDR3 DNA is TGCGCCAGCAGCTTGCAGGGGCCTAGCACAGATACGCAGTATTTT.

The chain has TRBV18 and TRBJ2-3; D unclear. The CDR3 runs to 15 residues. Germline loops: CDR1 KGHSH, CDR2 LQKENI. V was pared by 0 bases and J by 7 bases, with 14 bases between. This chain's CDR3 is CASSPPAASTYTQYF. The CDR3 DNA reads as TGTGCCAGCTCACCACCGGCGGCTTCCACGTATACGCAGTATTTT.

The gene calls are TRBV19 and TRBJ1-5, with 9 bases that match TRBD1. V was clipped by 6 bases and J by 1 base; unmatched bases: 4. CDR1 and CDR2 (germline): LNHDA, SQIVND (reference sequence). The CDR3 runs 15 residues. The CDR3 DNA follows: TGTGCCAGTAGCACAGGGGGCGTGAGCAATCAGCCCCAGCATTTT. It codes for CASSTGGVSNQPQHF. Combining the CDR3 with reference TRBV19 and TRBJ1-5 gives the whole variable domain DGGITQSPKYLFRKEGQNVTLSCEQNLNHDAMYWYRQDPGQGLRLIYYSQIVNDFQKGDIAEGYSVSREKKESFPLTVTSAQKNPTAFYLCASSTGGVSNQPQHFGDGTRLSIL.

V gene TRBV5-1 combines with J gene TRBJ2-5; possible D gene TRBD2, 6 bases. This CDR3 is 15 amino acids long. Germline CDR1 reads SGHRS; CDR2 reads YFSETQ. V lost 0 bases, J lost 5 bases, and 14 bases lay in between. The CDR3 DNA follows: TGCGCCAGCAGCTTGGTTCGGGGGACGGGGGAGACCCAGTACTTC. Protein product: CASSLVRGTGETQYF. The whole variable domain, filled in from reference TRBV5-1 and TRBJ2-5, reads KAGVTQTPRYLIKTRGQQVTLSCSPISGHRSVSWYQQTPGQGLQFLFEYFSETQRNKGNFPGRFSGRQFSNSRSEMNVSTLELGDSALYLCASSLVRGTGETQYFGPGTRLLVL.

This clone came up once. The chain joins TRBV6-5 to TRBJ2-7; tentative D call: TRBD1 (5 bases). With 7 bases removed from V and 3 bases from J, the gap between germline ends came to 10 bases. Germline V gene data show CDR1 as MNHEY and CDR2 as SVGAGI. The length of the CDR3 is 12 residues. The DNA of the CDR3 is TGTGCCAGCAAAGACAGAGACTACGAGCAGTACGTC. Translated, it gives CASKDRDYEQYV.

The rearrangement links TRBV14 to TRBJ2-1; 8 bases map to TRBD1. The germline V gene encodes CDR1 SGHDN and CDR2 FVKESK. Germline trimming cut 2 bases from V and 9 bases from J; bases unmatched to any gene: 3. The length of the CDR3 is 13 residues. The CDR3 here is CASSQQGAGEQFF. The CDR3 DNA reads as TGTGCCAGCAGCCAACAGGGGGCCGGTGAGCAGTTCTTC.

The V and J genes are TRBV25-1 and TRBJ1-6; the match to TRBD1 covers 7 bases. The CDR3 loop spans 12 amino acids. Trimming took 4 bases from V and 13 from J; bases not matched to a gene: 4. In germline, CDR1 is MGHDK, CDR2 SYGVNS. The CDR3 loop is CASSAWDSPLHF. The CDR3 DNA sequence: TGTGCCAGCAGTGCCTGGGACAGTCCCCTCCACTTT.